This T cell receptor (beta chain) was retrieved from a study of blood T cell repertoires in COVID-19. Background on the study: Researchers got acute and convalescent COVID-19 samples from the United States, Italy and Spain. Sources were T cells, B-cell-depleted T cells, or PBMCs; the material itself was cDNA or gDNA.

The CDR3 loop spans 17 amino acids. The J segment lost 7 bases and the V segment lost 4 bases, leaving 14 bases of the junction unmatched. From germline, CDR1 is WNHNN and CDR2 SYGVQD (reference sequence). The authors' processing: Reference gene primer amplification yielded estimated nucleated cell counts. Sequencing was performed with immunoSEQ multiplex PCR; in TCRdb, only in-frame clones are kept and a portion is missing. That table supplies the V and J calls and clone size; D and trimming were determined from the DNA. The sample consists of about 130,000 clones, more than 90% of them appearing once.

The chain joins TRBV10-1 to TRBJ2-1, with 9 bases that match TRBD2. The sequence was collected from a man in his fifties or sixties with active COVID-19. Sequencing input: peripheral blood. The CDR3, as DNA: TGCGCCAGCAGTGCCCCTGGGGAGGCGGGAGGGCCGAATGAGCAGTTCTTC. Translating it yields CASSAPGEAGGPNEQFF.